The clone carrying this T cell receptor beta chain has just a few counts. The antigen is unknown. This sample stems from a study of cytomegalovirus exposure and HLA in healthy donors. Broader study findings: Rare TCR sequences dominated, though some public TCRs recurred in many donors. It is likely that the observed cluster of highly shared sequence variants was a sequencing artifact. Later analysis suggested most CMV-associated TCR beta chains were HLA-restricted.

This PCR relied on a set of 60 Vbeta primers and 13 Jbeta primers. Sequencing was performed with immunoSEQ multiplex PCR; in TCRdb, only in-frame clones are kept and a portion is missing. The sample records fewer than 150,000 clones, 80% being singletons. Sequencing was carried out using PBMCs. The source of this sequence is a man aged 50 to 60 in good health and CMV-seronegative.

DNA for the CDR3: TGTGCCAGCCACGCAGGGGGAAACACCGGGGAGCTGTTTTTT. It yields the protein CASHAGGNTGELFF. J is TRBJ2-2 and V is TRBV19; 7 bases fit TRBD1. The ends lost 9 bases at V and 2 bases at J; junction bases unmatched: 6. The germline CDR1 and CDR2 sequences are LNHDA and SQIVND (reference sequence). This CDR3 region has 14 residues.